This TCR beta chain was recorded in a study of CD8+CD57+ T cells in acquired aplastic anemia (dated by TCRdb to the late 2010s). For the wider study: Extracted DNA from sorted CD4+ and CD8+ cells averaged approximately 3 ug, ranging from roughly 0.17 to 30 ug. CD8+CD57+ expansion was defined as a frequency above the mean frequency observed in healthy subjects. Overall results and qualifications from the work: Patients and healthy controls showed no significant difference in CD8+ Simpson's diversity (P=0.060). Nearly 30 CD8+ CDR3 sequences were found in both patients and controls but appeared to be highly expressed in patients and within the immunodominant clones of the patients.

Profiling of TCR beta VDJ combinations and CDR3 sequences used genomic DNA as the template. An Illumina HiSeq 2000 was the platform used for TCR repertoire sequencing. The authors' analysis ran thus. TRBV/TRBJ rearrangement plots, CDR3 size and DJ length profiles, and Simpson's diversity index were used to evaluate the repertoires. The most abundant DNA sequence in the deep sequencing data was taken as the immunodominant clone. CDR3 amino acid sequences were checked for sharing between subjects and were compared against published repertoires and the VDJdb database. TCRdb ran its own pipeline on the public reads, namely fastp trimming at Q25 and MiXCR clone calling, and kept in-frame beta chains. Rows are combined by CDR3 protein, so each entry shows the most common genes and DNA. TCRdb's processing, not the authors' own work, is the source of the V and J calls. The sample records 300,000 or so distinct CDR3 sequences, approximately 57% of which are singletons. The ten largest clones represent 1% to 1.5% of the sample.

V sheds 3 bases and J sheds 1 base, leaving 13 bases between their ends. Counted from cysteine to phenylalanine, this CDR3 has 14 amino acids. Only the CDR3 region is kept as DNA, spanning 42 bases read in frame from base 1. Per the germline V gene (reference sequence), DFQATT is the CDR1 and SNEGSKA is the CDR2. Of note for this clonotype: What this receptor recognizes is not known. Qualities for individual bases were not recorded, and no much larger clone is one base off.

Expansion of CD8+CD57+ cells had been shown by flow cytometry in the patients chosen for sequencing. Every patient had severe acquired aplastic anemia, diagnosed using the International Study of Aplastic Anemia and Agranulocytosis and Camitta criteria. No therapy had been received by the patients at the time of blood sampling. In this study, sorted CD4+ and CD8+ T cells from the blood of healthy subjects and of severe aplastic anemia patients had their TCR repertoires deep-sequenced. Patients were enrolled in the USA under clinicaltrials.gov protocols 00001620, 01623167, 00001397, 00071045, 00081523 and 00961064. Ficoll-Paque density gradient centrifugation was used to isolate peripheral blood mononuclear cells. Before DNA extraction, CD4+ and CD8+ T cells were sorted with FACS or magnetic beads.

In this chain, TRBV20-1 is recombined with TRBJ2-7; too little of a D gene remains to name it. The TCR was taken from a human donor with aplastic anemia. The sample taken for sequencing was sorted CD4+, CD8+, or CD8+CD57+ T cells (not recorded which) from PBMCs. The CDR3 protein sequence reads: CSARERGGSYEQYF. The bases are TGCAGTGCTAGGGAAAGAGGCGGATCCTACGAGCAGTACTTC.